This T cell receptor (beta chain) derives from a study of blood T cell repertoires in COVID-19. Looking at the study overall: Samples came from the United States, Italy and Spain, spanning acute and convalescent COVID-19.

V lost 5 bases and J lost 4, with 12 bases in between. The CDR3 is 14 residues long. Germline V gene lookup returns CDR1 LGHNT and CDR2 FRNRAP. Recruited during active infection, patients (from Seattle) were subsequently followed longitudinally. Original methodology: Quantification of nucleated cells was approximated via reference gene primer amplification. Using immunoSEQ multiplex PCR, the repertoire was profiled, and TCRdb retains in-frame clones only, with some absent. V, J and clone size reflect that table, while D and trimming were determined from the DNA. The sample gives 250,000 to 300,000 clones, roughly nine tenths of which show up once; 12% is in the top ten.

The source of this sequence is a woman aged 30 to 39 with COVID-19, enrolled during active disease. Source material: peripheral blood. The genes are TRBV12-5 and TRBJ1-5; possible D gene TRBD1, 6 bases. In DNA, the CDR3 is TGTGCTAGTGGTGAACCAGGGGCGAATCAGCCCCAGCATTTT. Its translation is CASGEPGANQPQHF.